Below, one T cell receptor (beta chain) is given with its context. Profiling relied on immunoSEQ multiplex PCR, and the TCRdb table lists in-frame clones only, not all of them. Of 70,000 to 85,000 clones in the sample, over 85% are singletons; the top ten hold 9.5% to 12%. The CDR3 length is 17 residues. Trimming at V came to 5 bases and at J to 0 bases, leaving 8 bases not matched to a gene. Germline V gene data show CDR1 as LNHDA and CDR2 as SQIVND (reference sequence). This sample was included in a study of OX40 agonist ivuxolimab in advanced cancers. Across the study: It was permissible to have had prior anti-PD-1, anti-PD-L1 or anti-CTLA-4 therapy, and around 40% had some.

The clonotype comes from an adult with an advanced solid tumor such as melanoma, head and neck, liver or kidney cancer. The source was CD4+ or CD8+ T cells sorted from blood, collected in a trial of the OX40 agonist ivuxolimab. The J gene is TRBJ2-3, the V gene TRBV19; TRBD2 matches at 10 bases. The CDR3 nucleotides read TGTGCCAGTAGTTCCCGAATACTAGCGGGAAGCACAGATACGCAGTATTTT. It translates to CASSSRILAGSTDTQYF.